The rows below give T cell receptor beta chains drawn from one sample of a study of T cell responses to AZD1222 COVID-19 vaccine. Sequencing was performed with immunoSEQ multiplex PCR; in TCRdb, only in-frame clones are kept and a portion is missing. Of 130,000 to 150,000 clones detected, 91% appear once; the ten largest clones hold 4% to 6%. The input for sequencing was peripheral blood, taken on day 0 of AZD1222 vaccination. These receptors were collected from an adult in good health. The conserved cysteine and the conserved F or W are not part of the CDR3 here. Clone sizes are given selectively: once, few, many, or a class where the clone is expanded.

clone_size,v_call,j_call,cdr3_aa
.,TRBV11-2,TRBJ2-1,ASSLLYEQF
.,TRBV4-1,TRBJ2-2,ASSQDARRGGTGELF
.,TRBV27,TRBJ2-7,ASSFFDTTYEQY
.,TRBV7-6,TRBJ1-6,ASSLDPLHGPLH
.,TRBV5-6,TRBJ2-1,ASSHLALLREQF
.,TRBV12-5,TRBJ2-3,ASGLRRGDLTDTQY
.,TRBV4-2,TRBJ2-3,ASSQEVGGVTDTQY
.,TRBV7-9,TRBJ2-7,ASSPTWTSGGGDAEQY
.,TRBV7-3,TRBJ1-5,ASSGGWGQPQH
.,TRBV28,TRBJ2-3,ASSFHATSGRDTDTQY
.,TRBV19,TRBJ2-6,ASSDGHSGANVLT
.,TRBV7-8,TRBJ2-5,ASSLLFGYQETQY
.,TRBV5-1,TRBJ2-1,ASSLAGQGNYNEQF
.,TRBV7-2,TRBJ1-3,ASSPREGVGNTIY
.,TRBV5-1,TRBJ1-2,ASSLDTGSYGYT
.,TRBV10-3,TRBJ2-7,ASPGTSPYEQY
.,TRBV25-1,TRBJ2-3,ASSEFGQGLDTQY
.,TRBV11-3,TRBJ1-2,ASSQGPNYGYT
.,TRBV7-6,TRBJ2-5,ASSPGRTQY
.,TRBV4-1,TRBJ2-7,ASSLIYQTAYEQY
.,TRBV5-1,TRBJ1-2,ASSTAGHGYGYT
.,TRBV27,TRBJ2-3,ASSPQGSKDTQY
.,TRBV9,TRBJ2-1,ASTGGVSYNEQF
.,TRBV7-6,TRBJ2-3,ASSHPPGASLSTDTQY
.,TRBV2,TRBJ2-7,ASSELRTSEQY
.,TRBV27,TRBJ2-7,ASIKAFPYEQY
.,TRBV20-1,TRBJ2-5,SDSEGETQY
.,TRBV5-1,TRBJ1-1,ASSQSTGTTEAF
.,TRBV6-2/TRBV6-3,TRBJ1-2,ASSYSTGGGYT
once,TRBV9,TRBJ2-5,ASSVATGTGGETQY
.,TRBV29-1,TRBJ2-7,SVRNPVSYEQY
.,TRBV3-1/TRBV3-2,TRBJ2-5,ASSQVASGVAGTQY
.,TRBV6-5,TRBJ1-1,ASSRQGENTEAF
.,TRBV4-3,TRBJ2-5,ASSQEGRREETQY
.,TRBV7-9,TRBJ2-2,ASSWDTSVNTGELF
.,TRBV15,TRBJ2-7,ATSREQGEDEQY